This record covers a single T cell receptor beta chain. This receptor's antigen is unknown. Base quality data are lacking; no much larger clone is found one base away. This record comes from a study of blood T cell repertoires in COVID-19 (dated by TCRdb to the early 2020s). Concerning the study at large: Samples covering the acute and convalescent phases of COVID-19 were provided by collaborators in the United States, Italy and Spain. The prospective study material was composed of cDNA or gDNA derived from T cells, B-cell-depleted T cells, or PBMCs. Deeply sampled blood TCRbeta repertoires from subjects exposed to, actively infected with, or recovered from COVID-19 were included in the dataset. The repertoires were released in a freely available public database intended as a resource for research on the immune response to SARS-CoV-2. Samples were obtained from the ongoing ImmuneRACE study (first 160 participants) and from over 1,000 subjects provided by 6 global collaborators. Sample metadata almost always included a de-identified subject ID, COVID-19 status, age in years and sex. Where available, HLA class I and class II types were taken from metadata supplied by the sample provider and were not determined by assay-based typing.

TCRbeta CDR3 regions were amplified from genomic DNA using the immunoSEQ Assay, a bias-controlled multiplex PCR. Per the authors' processing: Nucleated cell counts per sample were estimated from amplification of reference gene primers within the assay. Sequence reads were collapsed and filtered to measure the absolute abundance of every unique TCRbeta CDR3 rearrangement. For each sample, productive Simpson clonality was calculated by taking the square root of Simpson's diversity index across productive rearrangements. The clones in this table, taken by TCRdb from immuneACCESS, are in-frame only. Not every clone is retained; where verified, under half of the shortfall comes from an unresolved V gene, and the cause of the rest is unknown. The DNA was the basis for D and trimming; V, J and clone size are from that table. Here the sample has tens of thousands of clones; approximately 80% occur a single time. Of the sample, around 2.5% falls within the top ten clones.

Each collaborating institution followed its own protocols to collect whole blood in K2EDTA tubes. For TCRbeta analysis, collaborators shipped samples in one of three forms: frozen whole blood, isolated PBMCs, or DNA extracted from either of those sample types. Unmatched junction bases come to 4, with V trimmed by 2 bases and J by 6 bases. From its cysteine to its phenylalanine, the CDR3 spans 16 amino acids. The retained sequence is limited to the CDR3, 48 bases, with the frame set at the first base. Per the germline V gene, SGHTA is the CDR1 and FQGTGA is the CDR2. The paper as a whole reports these results and caveats: The quantity of clinical and demographic metadata differed by source and by participant and was supplied without curation.

The sample was peripheral blood. The chain is assembled from TRBV7-3 and TRBJ2-2; TRBD1 fits 12 bases in the junction. This clonotype originated in a woman aged 55-75 years with acute or convalescent COVID-19. The DNA sequence reads TGTGCCAGCAGCTTAGGGGACAGGGGGCGCGCCGGGGAGCTGTTTTTT. Protein translation: CASSLGDRGRAGELFF.